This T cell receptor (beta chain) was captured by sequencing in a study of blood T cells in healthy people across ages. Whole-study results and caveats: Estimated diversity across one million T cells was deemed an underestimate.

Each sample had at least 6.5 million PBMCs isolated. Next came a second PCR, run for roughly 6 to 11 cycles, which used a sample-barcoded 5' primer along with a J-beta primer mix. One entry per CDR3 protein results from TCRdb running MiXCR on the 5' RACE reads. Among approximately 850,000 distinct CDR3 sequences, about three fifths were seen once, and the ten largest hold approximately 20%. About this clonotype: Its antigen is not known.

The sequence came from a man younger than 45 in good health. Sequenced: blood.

CDR3 region: CASSLGIGDEQYF. The CDR3 DNA reads TGTGCCAGCAGCTTAGGAATCGGGGACGAGCAGTACTTC. This rearrangement joins TRBV7-6 to TRBJ2-5; perhaps TRBD2 as D (5 bases). The J call is uncertain, as TRBJ2-7 better fits the DNA end. Germline V gene data show CDR1 as SGHVS and CDR2 as FNYEAQ. The length of the CDR3 is 13 residues.